This T cell receptor (beta chain) appears in the sequencing data of a study of blood T cells in healthy people across ages. Turning to the study itself: For every two T cells, template switching captured about one barcoded beta molecule.

Extracted total RNA amounted to at least 5.5 micrograms for each sample. The V gene end was trimmed by 2 bases and the J gene end by 15 bases; junction bases not matched to a gene: 9. Germline CDR1 reads KGHSH; CDR2 reads LQKENI. This CDR3 region has 13 residues. This clonotype was observed a few times. Next came a second PCR, run for about 6 to 11 cycles, which used a sample-barcoded 5' primer along with a J-beta primer mix. TCRdb called the 5' RACE reads again in MiXCR, with one record for every CDR3 protein. The top ten clones hold roughly 10% of a sample with more than 750,000 distinct CDR3 sequences, just under 30% of them seen once. In addition, the sample was reused for a study of T cells of mothers and their children. From that paper: Second-PCR primer M1S introduced sample barcodes and 2-4 random nucleotides. Every mother supplied over 8.5 million TCR beta CDR3 reads and every child 2.5 million to 3.5 million.

This clonotype was sampled from a woman aged 40 to 50 in good health. V usage is TRBV18 and J usage is TRBJ2-4; the match to TRBD2 covers 8 bases. Sequencing was performed on blood. In DNA, the CDR3 is TGTGCCAGCTCACCATCCGACAGTCGGGGGGGGTACTTC. It is translated as CASSPSDSRGGYF.